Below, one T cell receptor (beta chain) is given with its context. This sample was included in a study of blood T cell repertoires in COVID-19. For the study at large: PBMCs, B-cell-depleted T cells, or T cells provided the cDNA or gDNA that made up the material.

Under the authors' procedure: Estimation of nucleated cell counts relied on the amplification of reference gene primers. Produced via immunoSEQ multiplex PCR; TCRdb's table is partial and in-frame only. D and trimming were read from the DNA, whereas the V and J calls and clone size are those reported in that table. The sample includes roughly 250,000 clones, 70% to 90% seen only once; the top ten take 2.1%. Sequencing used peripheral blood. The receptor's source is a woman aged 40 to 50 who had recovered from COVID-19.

CDR3 sequence: CASRPGQGHQETQYF. As DNA, the CDR3 is TGTGCCAGTAGACCGGGACAGGGACACCAAGAGACCCAGTACTTC. The chain uses TRBV4-2 and TRBJ2-5; 9 bases agree with TRBD1. This CDR3 region has 15 residues. Germline V gene data show CDR1 as LGHNA and CDR2 as YNFKEQ. V gave up 9 bases and J gave up 0 bases; unmatched junction bases: 8.